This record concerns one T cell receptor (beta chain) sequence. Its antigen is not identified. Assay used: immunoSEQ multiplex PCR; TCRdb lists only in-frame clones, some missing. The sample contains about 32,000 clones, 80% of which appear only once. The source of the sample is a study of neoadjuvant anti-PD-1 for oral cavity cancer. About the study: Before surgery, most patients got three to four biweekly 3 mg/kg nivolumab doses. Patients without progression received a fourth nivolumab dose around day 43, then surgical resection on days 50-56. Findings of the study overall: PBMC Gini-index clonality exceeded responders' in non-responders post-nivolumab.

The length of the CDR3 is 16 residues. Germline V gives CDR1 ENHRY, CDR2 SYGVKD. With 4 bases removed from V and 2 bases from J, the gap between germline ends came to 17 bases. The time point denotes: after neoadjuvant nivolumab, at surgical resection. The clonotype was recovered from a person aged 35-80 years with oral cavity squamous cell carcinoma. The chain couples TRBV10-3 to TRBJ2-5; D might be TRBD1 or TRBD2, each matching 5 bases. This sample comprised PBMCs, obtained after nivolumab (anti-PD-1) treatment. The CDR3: CAISGGPQSLQETQYF. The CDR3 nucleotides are TGTGCCATCAGTGGGGGACCCCAAAGCTTACAAGAGACCCAGTACTTC.